This T cell receptor (beta chain) emerged from a study of T cell repertoires in ileal Crohn's disease. Study-wide context: Median disease duration was nearly eight years; 30% to 35% smoked at surgery. Overall study findings and caveats: Compared with CD4 T cells, sorted CD8 cells carried more expanded clones. Active smokers at surgery had more clonal expansions than non-smokers.

Produced via immunoSEQ multiplex PCR; TCRdb's table is partial and in-frame only. This sample carries around 14,000 clones, around 70% of them seen once, and the ten largest clones take under 6%. A remark on this clone: The antigen remains unidentified.

Adults with ileal or ileocolonic Crohn's disease and an indication for resection were eligible. V was pared by 4 bases and J by 8 bases, with 10 bases between. Per the germline V gene, CDR1 is MGHRA and CDR2 is YSYEKL. This CDR3 comprises 12 residues. The TCR was taken from an adult with Crohn's disease. The genes are TRBV4-1 and TRBJ2-3; D call uncertain. The sample taken for sequencing was ileal tissue. The CDR3 DNA is TGCGCCAGCAGCCGGACCGATGGTACGCAGTATTTT. Translated: CASSRTDGTQYF.